The 14 T cell receptor beta chains below were found in one sample sequenced in a study of cytomegalovirus exposure and HLA in healthy donors. Both 60 Vbeta primers and 13 Jbeta primers went into the PCR. Here immunoSEQ multiplex PCR was the method, and the copy in TCRdb shows in-frame clones only, minus some. In the table there are around 140,000 clones, 61% of which are singletons. The sequencing input was PBMCs. These receptors were obtained from a male donor in good health and CMV-seronegative.

The gene calls are TRBV5-6 and TRBJ1-2; weak D call: TRBD1 (5 bases). Germline V lookup: CDR1 SGHDT, CDR2 YYEEEE. The V end lost 4 bases, the J end lost 4 bases, and 11 bases lay between the germline ends. This CDR3 spans 13 amino acids. The CDR3 region is CASSGQGRYGYTF. For the CDR3, the DNA is TGTGCCAGCAGCGGGCAGGGCCGCTATGGCTACACCTTC.

The V and J genes are TRBV13 and TRBJ2-1; 8 bases fit TRBD2. The CDR3 has 13 residues. From germline, CDR1 is PRHDT and CDR2 FYEKMQ (reference sequence). The junction had 5 bases not matched to a gene; V was cut back by 5 bases and J by 8 bases. The CDR3 sequence is CASSHGGADEQFF. Here the CDR3 DNA reads TGTGCCAGCAGCCACGGGGGGGCGGATGAGCAGTTCTTC.

This clone was detected only a few times. This chain uses TRBV7-7 with TRBJ2-5; possible D gene TRBD2, 7 bases. The CDR3 consists of 17 residues. Germline V gene sequence: CDR1 SSHAT, CDR2 FNYEAQ (reference sequence). The germline V and J ends were trimmed by 5 bases and 4 bases, with 23 bases remaining between them. CDR3 in amino acids: CASSPQVGGGQVETQYF. The CDR3 nucleotides are TGTGCCAGCAGCCCCCAGGTGGGGGGGGGCCAAGTAGAGACCCAGTACTTC.

V and J are TRBV10-3 and TRBJ2-5; 9 bases match TRBD1. CDR3 length equals 15 residues. Germline CDR1 reads ENHRY; CDR2 reads SYGVKD. The trim removed 3 bases at V and 3 bases at J, leaving 5 bases unmatched. The CDR3 reads CAISDRDRVEETQYF. DNA for the CDR3: TGTGCCATCAGTGACCGGGACAGGGTGGAAGAGACCCAGTACTTC.

The genes are TRBV4-3 and TRBJ1-2, with TRBD1 identical over 7 bases. Germline V gene sequence: CDR1 LGHNA, CDR2 YSLEER. V was clipped by 5 bases and J by 3 bases; unmatched bases: 9. CDR3 length: 15 residues. The CDR3 DNA sequence: TGCGCCAGCAGCGAGGGGAGAGGGGGCGACTATGGCTACACCTTC. Translation: CASSEGRGGDYGYTF.

The V gene is TRBV29-1, the J gene TRBJ2-7; TRBD1 is a possible D gene (5 bases). The CDR3 is made up of 13 amino acids. Per the germline V gene, CDR1 is SQVTM and CDR2 is ANQGSEA. Between the trimmed V and J ends, which lost 5 bases and 2 bases, there was a span of 13 bases. As DNA, the CDR3 is TGCAGCGTTAGGAGAGACAGAGCCTACGAGCAGTACTTC. Its protein is CSVRRDRAYEQYF.

The chain recombines TRBV5-4 with TRBJ2-5; 7 bases line up with TRBD2. This CDR3 has 14 residues. Germline assignment: CDR1 SGHNT and CDR2 YYREEE (reference sequence). The V segment lost 10 bases and the J segment 4 bases; nucleotides outside the gene matches: 13. The CDR3 DNA reads as TGTGCCTCCTCATTTGGAGGGAGGGGAGAGACCCAGTACTTC. Translated, it gives CASSFGGRGETQYF.

The chain joins TRBV21-1 to TRBJ1-1. TRBV21-1 is a known pseudogene. This CDR3 is built from 17 residues. This CDR3 is CASSPRGSQAMNTEAFF. The CDR3 DNA follows: TGTGCCAGCAGCCCCCGGGGGTCCCAGGCCATGAACACTGAAGCTTTCTTT.

V is TRBV28 and J is TRBJ1-1; no clear D. CDR3 length: 12 residues. V lost 3 bases and J 3 bases, leaving 5 bases between the germline ends. Germline loops: CDR1 MDHEN, CDR2 SYDVKM. The CDR3 DNA reads as TGTGCCAGCAGTTTCGGTGACACTGAAGCTTTCTTT. Protein: CASSFGDTEAFF.

The CDR3 reads CASSDTVNTEAFF. DNA for the CDR3: TGTGCCAGCAGCGACACCGTGAACACTGAAGCTTTCTTT. The chain has TRBV2 and TRBJ1-1, with D unresolved. Trimming took off 6 bases at V and 0 bases at J, with 8 bases between the two ends. Germline lookup yields CDR1 SNHLY and CDR2 FYNNEI. CDR3 size: 13 residues.

This clone appeared a few times. J is TRBJ1-1 and V is TRBV4-3, with no clear D. Trimming left V 4 bases short and J 1 base short, with 19 bases between. Germline-derived CDR1 and CDR2 are LGHNA and YSLEER. The CDR3 has 17 amino acids. The CDR3 DNA reads as TGCGCCAGCAGCCGAAAGATGGCAGGCAGAGCGAACACTGAAGCTTTCTTT. As protein: CASSRKMAGRANTEAFF.

This chain uses TRBV2 with TRBJ2-6; 8 positions agree with TRBD1. Germline V gene lookup returns CDR1 SNHLY and CDR2 FYNNEI. The CDR3 totals 15 residues. V lost 5 bases to trimming and J lost 2 bases; unmatched junction nucleotides: 2. CDR3 bases: TGTGCCAGCAGTAAGGACAGGGCTGGGGCCAACGTCCTGACTTTC. Translating it yields CASSKDRAGANVLTF.

The rearrangement uses TRBV9 and TRBJ2-5; 7 nucleotides line up with TRBD1. Per the germline V gene, CDR1 is SGDLS and CDR2 is YYNGEE. The length of the CDR3 is 16 residues. J lost 7 bases, V lost 0 bases, and 12 bases had no gene match. CDR3 coding DNA: TGTGCCAGCAGCGTAGGCGGAGACAGGGCCTCCGGGACCCAGTACTTC. This codes for CASSVGGDRASGTQYF.

V usage is TRBV9 and J usage is TRBJ2-3, with a tentative D call TRBD1 (5 bases). The germline CDR1 and CDR2 sequences are SGDLS and YYNGEE. This CDR3 has 15 residues. Trimming pared 3 bases from V and 1 base from J, leaving 12 bases between. CDR3 amino acids: CASSEIQGGTDTQYF. The DNA for the CDR3 is TGTGCCAGCAGCGAAATTCAAGGGGGCACAGATACGCAGTATTTT.